This T cell receptor (beta chain) was obtained from a study of low-dose radiotherapy and immunotherapy resistance in tumors. Study background: A dose of 0.5 Gy per fraction was delivered to Cohort 1 every 2 weeks, for a total of 6.5 Gy. It was every two weeks, one day before radiation and immunotherapy, that intravenous cyclophosphamide 200 mg/m2 was given.

Primers targeting TRAV and TRBV primed first-strand cDNA, covering alpha and beta chains. TCRs underwent around 18 PCR cycles of amplification with a constant-region primer and V-primer adapter. TCRdb analysed the reads with MiXCR anew, one entry per CDR3 protein. This sample has tens of thousands of distinct CDR3 sequences, with around 29% found just once. The V gene lost 3 bases and the J gene lost 5 bases, with 11 bases spanning the gap. This CDR3 region has 14 residues. Time point specified: before trial treatment. Nivolumab, ipilimumab, aspirin, low-dose cyclophosphamide and low-dose radiotherapy were given to donors. Advanced solid tumors lacking tumor-infiltrating lymphocytes were present in eligible patients.

The source of this sequence is a female donor with ovarian cancer. The sample consisted of PBMCs, taken before treatment. This chain connects TRBV23-1 to TRBJ2-1; D remains ambiguous. TRBV23-1 is classed as an ORF, of uncertain function. The CDR3 sequence is CASSHHPGDNEQFF. For the CDR3, the DNA is TGCGCCAGCAGTCATCACCCCGGAGACAATGAGCAGTTCTTC.